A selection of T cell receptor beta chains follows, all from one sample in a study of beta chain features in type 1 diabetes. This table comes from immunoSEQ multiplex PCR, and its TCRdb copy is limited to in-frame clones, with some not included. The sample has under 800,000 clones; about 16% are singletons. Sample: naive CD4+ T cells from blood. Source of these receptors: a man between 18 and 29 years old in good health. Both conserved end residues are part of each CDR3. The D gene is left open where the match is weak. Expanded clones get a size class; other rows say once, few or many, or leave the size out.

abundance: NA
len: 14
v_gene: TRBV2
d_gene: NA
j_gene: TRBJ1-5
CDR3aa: CASSVQGSNQPQHF
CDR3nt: TGTGCCAGCAGTGTACAGGGTAGTAATCAGCCCCAGCATTTT

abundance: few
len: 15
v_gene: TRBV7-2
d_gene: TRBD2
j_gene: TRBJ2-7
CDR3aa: CASSLGVAGGGEQYF
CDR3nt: TGTGCCAGCAGCTTAGGAGTGGCGGGAGGCGGGGAGCAGTACTTC

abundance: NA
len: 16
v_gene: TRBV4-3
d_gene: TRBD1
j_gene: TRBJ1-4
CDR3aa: CASSQEGQGAGEKLFF
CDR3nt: TGCGCCAGCAGCCAAGAGGGACAGGGGGCAGGGGAAAAACTGTTTTTT

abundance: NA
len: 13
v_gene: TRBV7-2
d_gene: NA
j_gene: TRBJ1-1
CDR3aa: CASSLELNTEAFF
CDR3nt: TGTGCCAGCAGCTTAGAGTTGAACACTGAAGCTTTCTTT

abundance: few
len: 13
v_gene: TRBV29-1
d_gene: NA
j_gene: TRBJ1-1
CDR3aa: CSGGEQGGTEAFF
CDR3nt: TGCAGCGGGGGGGAACAGGGAGGAACTGAAGCTTTCTTT

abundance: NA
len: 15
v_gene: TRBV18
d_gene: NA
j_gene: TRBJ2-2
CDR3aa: CASSTRTDNTGELFF
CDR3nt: TGTGCCAGCTCTACCCGAACAGATAACACCGGGGAGCTGTTTTTT

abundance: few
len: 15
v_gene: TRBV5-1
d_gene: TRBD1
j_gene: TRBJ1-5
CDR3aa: CASSGGQGGNQPQHF
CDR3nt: TGCGCCAGCAGCGGAGGACAGGGTGGTAATCAGCCCCAGCATTTT

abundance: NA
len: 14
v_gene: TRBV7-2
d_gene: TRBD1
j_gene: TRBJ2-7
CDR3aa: CASSLDRGSHEQYF
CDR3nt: TGTGCCAGCAGCTTAGACAGGGGGTCCCACGAGCAGTACTTC

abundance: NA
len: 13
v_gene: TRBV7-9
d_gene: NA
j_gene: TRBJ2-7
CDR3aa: CASSLQGYYEQYF
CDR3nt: TGTGCCAGCAGCTTACAGGGATACTACGAGCAGTACTTC

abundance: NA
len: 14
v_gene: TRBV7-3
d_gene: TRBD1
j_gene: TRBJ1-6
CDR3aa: CASSPDRVGSPLHF
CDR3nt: TGTGCCAGCAGCCCGGACAGGGTAGGATCACCCCTCCACTTT

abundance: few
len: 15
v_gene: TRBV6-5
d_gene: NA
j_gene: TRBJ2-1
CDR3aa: CASSYSLASYNEQFF
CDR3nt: TGTGCCAGCAGTTACTCACTAGCCTCCTACAATGAGCAGTTCTTC

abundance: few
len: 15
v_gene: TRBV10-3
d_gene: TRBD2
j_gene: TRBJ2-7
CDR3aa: CAISESSGSPREQYF
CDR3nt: TGTGCCATCAGTGAGAGTAGCGGGAGTCCCCGGGAGCAGTACTTC

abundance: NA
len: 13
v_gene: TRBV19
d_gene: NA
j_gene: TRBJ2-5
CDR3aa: CASSTRQEETQYF
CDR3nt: TGTGCCAGTAGTACCCGACAGGAAGAGACCCAGTACTTC

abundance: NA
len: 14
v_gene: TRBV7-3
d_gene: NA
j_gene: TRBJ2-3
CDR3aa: CASSGRLSTDTQYF
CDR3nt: TGTGCCAGCAGCGGCCGGCTGAGCACAGATACGCAGTATTTT

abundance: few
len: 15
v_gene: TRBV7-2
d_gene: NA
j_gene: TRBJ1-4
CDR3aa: CASSLAQGSNEKLFF
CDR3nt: TGTGCCAGCAGCTTGGCGCAGGGGTCTAATGAAAAACTGTTTTTT

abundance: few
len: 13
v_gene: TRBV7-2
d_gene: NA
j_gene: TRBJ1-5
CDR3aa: CASTQYSNQPQHF
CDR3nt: TGTGCCAGCACCCAATATAGCAATCAGCCCCAGCATTTT

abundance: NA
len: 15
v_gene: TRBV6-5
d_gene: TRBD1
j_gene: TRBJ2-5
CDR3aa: CASSSGQGRQETQYF
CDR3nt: TGTGCCAGCAGTTCAGGACAGGGTAGGCAAGAGACCCAGTACTTC

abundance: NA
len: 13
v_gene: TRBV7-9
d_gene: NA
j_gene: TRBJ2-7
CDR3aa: CASSKGGVYEQYF
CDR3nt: TGTGCCAGCAGTAAGGGGGGAGTCTACGAGCAGTACTTC

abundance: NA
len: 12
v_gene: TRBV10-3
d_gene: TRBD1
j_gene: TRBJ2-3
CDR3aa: CASDRGTDTQYF
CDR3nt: TGTGCCAGCGACAGGGGCACAGATACGCAGTATTTT

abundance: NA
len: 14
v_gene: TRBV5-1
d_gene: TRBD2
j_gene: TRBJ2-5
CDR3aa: CASRSSGDQETQYF
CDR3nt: TGCGCCAGCAGGTCTAGCGGGGACCAAGAGACCCAGTACTTC

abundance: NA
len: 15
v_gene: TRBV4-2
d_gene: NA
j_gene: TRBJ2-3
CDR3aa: CASSQAPLSTDTQYF
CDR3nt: TGTGCCAGCAGCCAAGCGCCTCTAAGCACAGATACGCAGTATTTT

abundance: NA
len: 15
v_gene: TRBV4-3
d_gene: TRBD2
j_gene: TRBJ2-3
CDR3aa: CASSPRSGGSDTQYF
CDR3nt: TGCGCCAGCAGCCCCAGAAGCGGGGGTTCAGATACGCAGTATTTT

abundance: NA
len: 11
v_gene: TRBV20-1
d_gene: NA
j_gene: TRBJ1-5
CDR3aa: CSAGKNQPQHF
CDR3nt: TGCAGTGCTGGAAAAAATCAGCCCCAGCATTTT

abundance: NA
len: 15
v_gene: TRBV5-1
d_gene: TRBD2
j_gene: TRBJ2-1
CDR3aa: CASSLAASGKNEQFF
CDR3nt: TGCGCCAGCAGCTTGGCCGCTAGCGGGAAGAATGAGCAGTTCTTC

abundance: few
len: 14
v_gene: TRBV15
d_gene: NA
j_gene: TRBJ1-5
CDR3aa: CATSGWGLGQPQHF
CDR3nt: TGTGCCACCAGCGGATGGGGATTGGGCCAGCCCCAGCATTTT

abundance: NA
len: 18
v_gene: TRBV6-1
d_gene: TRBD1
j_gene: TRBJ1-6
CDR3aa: CASSATTGASSYNSPLHF
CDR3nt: TGTGCCAGCAGTGCGACGACAGGGGCCAGCTCCTATAATTCACCCCTCCACTTT

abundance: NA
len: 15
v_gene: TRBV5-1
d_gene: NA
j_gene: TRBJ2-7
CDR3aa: CASSLEPDSSYEQYF
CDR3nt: TGCGCCAGCAGCTTGGAGCCGGACAGCTCCTACGAGCAGTACTTC

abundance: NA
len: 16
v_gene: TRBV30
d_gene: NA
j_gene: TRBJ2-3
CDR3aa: CAWDRGLGPSTDTQYF
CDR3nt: TGTGCCTGGGATAGGGGTCTTGGGCCTAGCACAGATACGCAGTATTTT

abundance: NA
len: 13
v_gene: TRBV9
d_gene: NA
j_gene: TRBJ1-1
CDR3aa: CASSVGRNTEAFF
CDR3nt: TGTGCCAGCAGCGTAGGCAGGAACACTGAAGCTTTCTTT

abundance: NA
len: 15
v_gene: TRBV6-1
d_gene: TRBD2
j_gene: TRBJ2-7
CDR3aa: CASIPPGLGAYEQYF
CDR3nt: TGTGCCAGCATACCACCGGGACTAGGGGCCTACGAGCAGTACTTC

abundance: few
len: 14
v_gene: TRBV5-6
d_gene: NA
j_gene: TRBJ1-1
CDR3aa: CASSPSWRNTEAFF
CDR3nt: TGTGCCAGCAGCCCCTCGTGGAGGAACACTGAAGCTTTCTTT

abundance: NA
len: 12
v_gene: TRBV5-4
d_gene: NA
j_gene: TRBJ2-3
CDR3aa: CASTRSTDTQYF
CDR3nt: TGTGCCAGCACTAGGTCGACAGATACGCAGTATTTT

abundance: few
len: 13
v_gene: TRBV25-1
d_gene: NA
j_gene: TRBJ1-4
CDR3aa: CASSLQLNEKLFF
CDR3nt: TGTGCCAGCAGTTTACAGCTTAATGAAAAACTGTTTTTT

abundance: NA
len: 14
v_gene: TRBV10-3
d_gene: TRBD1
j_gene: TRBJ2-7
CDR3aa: CAIRGTVRSYEQYF
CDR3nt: TGTGCCATCAGGGGGACAGTCCGCTCCTACGAGCAGTACTTC

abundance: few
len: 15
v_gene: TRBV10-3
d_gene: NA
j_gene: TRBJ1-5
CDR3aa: CAISDLRIGPKSQHF
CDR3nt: TGTGCCATCAGTGATCTTCGTATTGGCCCTAAGTCCCAGCATTTT

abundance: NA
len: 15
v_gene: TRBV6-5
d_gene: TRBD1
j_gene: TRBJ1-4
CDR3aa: CASRPPQGMAEKLFF
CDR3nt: TGTGCCAGCAGGCCCCCACAGGGGATGGCTGAAAAACTGTTTTTT

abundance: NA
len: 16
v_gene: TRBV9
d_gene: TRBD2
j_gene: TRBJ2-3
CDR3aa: CASSVAPAGGTDTQYF
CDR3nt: TGTGCCAGCAGCGTAGCGCCGGCGGGGGGCACAGATACGCAGTATTTT

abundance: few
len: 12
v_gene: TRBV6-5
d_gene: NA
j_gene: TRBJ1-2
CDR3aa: CASRPQAYGYTF
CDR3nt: TGTGCCAGCAGACCACAGGCGTATGGCTACACCTTC

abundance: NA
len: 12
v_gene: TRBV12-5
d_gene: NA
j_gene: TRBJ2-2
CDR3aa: CASGLSSGELFF
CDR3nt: TGTGCTAGTGGCCTTAGCTCCGGGGAGCTGTTTTTT

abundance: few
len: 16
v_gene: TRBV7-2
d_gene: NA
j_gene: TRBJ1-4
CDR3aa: CASSLARGGANEKLFF
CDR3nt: TGTGCCAGCAGCTTAGCTCGAGGCGGGGCTAATGAAAAACTGTTTTTT